This entry lists 17 T cell receptor beta chains sequenced from one sample in a study of T cell responses to AZD1222 COVID-19 vaccine. Sequencing used immunoSEQ multiplex PCR; TCRdb keeps in-frame clones, though not all of them. The data show about 110,000 clones, with approximately 90% seen just once and roughly 1.5% held by the top ten. This material consisted of peripheral blood, taken on day 0 of AZD1222 vaccination. The receptors stem from an adult in good health.

This clone was detected once. CDR3 loop: CASSLTGVPDTQYF. CDR3 in DNA: TGCGCCAGCAGCTTGACCGGGGTCCCAGATACGCAGTATTTT. The chain is built from TRBV5-1 and TRBJ2-3; tentative D call: TRBD2 (5 bases). The CDR3 is 14 residues long. The V end was cut by 1 base, the J end by 4 bases, with 10 bases between. CDR1 is SGHRS and CDR2 is YFSETQ in the germline V gene.

V usage is TRBV10-2 and J usage is TRBJ1-3; no definite D call. In germline, CDR1 is WSHSY, CDR2 SAAADI. The V gene lost 5 bases and the J gene lost 0 bases, with 11 bases spanning the gap. The CDR3 runs 15 residues. DNA for the CDR3: TGCGCCAGCAGTAACCAAAGGGACTCTGGAAACACCATATATTTT. Translation gives CASSNQRDSGNTIYF.

V usage is TRBV5-6 and J usage is TRBJ2-1, with D perhaps matching TRBD2 (6 bases). The CDR3 consists of 16 residues. CDR1 and CDR2 (germline): SGHDT, YYEEEE. The ends were cut back, 1 base at V and 3 bases at J, with 14 bases in the middle. The CDR3 region has the DNA TGTGCCAGCAGCTTGTGGCGGGACTCATACTACAATGAGCAGTTCTTC. Amino acid sequence: CASSLWRDSYYNEQFF.

This clone was observed a few times. The chain couples TRBV5-8 to TRBJ1-1, with D possibly matching TRBD1 (5 bases). The V end was cut by 6 bases, the J end by 5 bases, with 11 bases between. CDR1 is SGHTS, CDR2 YDEGEE, per germline. This CDR3 comprises 12 residues. CDR3 loop: CASTLSGTEAFF. The CDR3 DNA reads TGTGCCAGCACCCTATCAGGGACTGAAGCTTTCTTT. Using reference TRBV5-8 and TRBJ1-1 for the parts outside the CDR3, the full variable domain is EAGVTQSPTHLIKTRGQQATLRCSPISGHTSVYWYQQALGLGLQFLLWYDEGEERNRGNFPPRFSGRQFPNYSSELNVNALELEDSALYLCASTLSGTEAFFGQGTRLTVV.

The rearrangement links TRBV30 to TRBJ1-3; TRBD1 aligns across 7 bases. Per germline, CDR1 GTSNPN and CDR2 SVGIG (reference sequence). The CDR3 sequence is 13 residues long. The junction had 4 bases not matched to a gene; V was cut back by 5 bases and J by 3 bases. The CDR3 spells CAWQTGYGNTIYF. CDR3 sequence (DNA): TGTGCCTGGCAGACAGGGTATGGAAACACCATATATTTT.

This sequence joins TRBV5-1 and TRBJ1-4; D is unclear. V was pared by 5 bases and J by 3 bases, with 8 bases between. Germline loops: CDR1 SGHRS, CDR2 YFSETQ. CDR3 length: 13 amino acids. The CDR3 spells CASSPDSNEKLFF. The DNA for the CDR3 is TGCGCCAGCAGTCCGGACTCTAATGAAAAACTGTTTTTT.

The chain is built from TRBV3-1 (or the pseudogene TRBV3-2) and TRBJ2-7, with D perhaps matching TRBD2 (6 bases). The CDR3 covers 21 residues. Germline V gene sequence: CDR1 LGHDT, CDR2 YNNKEL (reference sequence). Between the trimmed V and J ends, which lost 2 bases and 7 bases, there was a span of 36 bases. This CDR3 reads CASSQLIGGRQALQNVAEQYF. In DNA, the CDR3 is TGTGCCAGCAGCCAACTCATTGGGGGGAGACAAGCCCTACAAAATGTTGCGGAGCAGTACTTC.

In this sample, this clone turned up a few times. The V and J genes are TRBV30 and TRBJ2-7; D perhaps matches TRBD2 (5 bases). Germline lookup yields CDR1 GTSNPN and CDR2 SVGIG (reference sequence). CDR3 length: 13 residues. V was trimmed by 1 base and J by 3 bases, leaving 10 bases between them. The CDR3 loop reads CAWSGDYNYEQYF. CDR3 sequence (DNA): TGTGCCTGGAGTGGTGACTACAACTACGAGCAGTACTTC.

The rearrangement joins TRBV29-1 to TRBJ2-7; 9 nucleotides match TRBD1. J gave up 4 bases and V 8 bases, and 6 bases lay outside the gene matches. This CDR3 is built from 12 residues. The germline gives CDR1 SQVTM, CDR2 ANQGSEA. The CDR3 is CSHGTGPYEQYF. In DNA form, the CDR3 reads TGCAGCCACGGGACAGGGCCATACGAGCAGTACTTC.

The chain uses TRBV19 and TRBJ2-5, with 8 bases lining up with TRBD2. The J segment lost 5 bases and the V segment lost 1 base, leaving 6 bases of the junction unmatched. In germline, CDR1 is LNHDA, CDR2 SQIVND (reference sequence). The CDR3 loop spans 15 amino acids. This CDR3 is CASSIVGGAAETQYF. Written as DNA, the CDR3 is TGTGCCAGTAGTATAGTCGGGGGGGCCGCGGAGACCCAGTACTTC.

The chain has TRBV27 and TRBJ2-7; 8 bases align to TRBD2. CDR1 is MNHEY and CDR2 is SMNVEV in the germline V gene (reference sequence). The CDR3 sequence is 15 residues long. The J segment lost 4 bases and the V segment lost 2 bases, leaving 7 bases of the junction unmatched. Here the CDR3 reads CASSLRAGGQYEQYF. Here the CDR3 DNA reads TGTGCCAGCAGTTTACGGGCGGGAGGCCAATACGAGCAGTACTTC.

The gene calls are TRBV11-2 and TRBJ2-1; 8 bases agree with TRBD1. The germline CDR1 and CDR2 sequences are SGHAT and FQNNGV. Trimming removed 6 bases from V and 0 bases from J; junction bases left unmatched: 10. This CDR3 is 17 amino acids long. CDR3 sequence (DNA): TGTGCCAGCAGACATGGGACAGGCAGGAGCTCCTACAATGAGCAGTTCTTC. Its protein is CASRHGTGRSSYNEQFF.

The rearrangement links TRBV30 to TRBJ1-2, with D tentatively TRBD1 (6 bases). Deletions cut 4 bases from V and 5 bases from J, with 14 bases between. This CDR3 is 13 amino acids long. Germline loops: CDR1 GTSNPN, CDR2 SVGIG (reference sequence). CDR3 sequence reads: CAWNPGAGYGYTF. The DNA for the CDR3 is TGTGCCTGGAATCCGGGGGCTGGTTATGGCTACACCTTC. Full variable domain (missing parts from reference TRBV30 and TRBJ1-2): SQTIHQWPATLVQPVGSPLSLECTVEGTSNPNLYWYRQAAGRGLQLLFYSVGIGQISSEVPQNLSASRPQDRQFILSSKKLLLSDSGFYLCAWNPGAGYGYTFGSGTRLTVV.

The chain combines TRBV7-7 with TRBJ1-1, with D uncertain. V was clipped by 0 bases and J by 4 bases, with 6 bases between them. Germline CDR1 is SSHAT and CDR2 is FNYEAQ (reference sequence). CDR3 length: 13 residues. For the CDR3, the DNA is TGTGCCAGCAGCTTAGCCGACGGCACTGAAGCTTTCTTT. It yields the protein CASSLADGTEAFF.

The chain joins TRBV6-1 to TRBJ1-1; D is uncertain. V lost 1 base to trimming and J lost 6 bases, with 3 bases between them. The germline V gene has CDR1 MNHNS and CDR2 SASEGT. The CDR3 runs 11 residues. CDR3 nucleotides: TGTGCCAGCAGTGAAGGCCCTGAAGCTTTCTTT. Translating it yields CASSEGPEAFF.

V gene TRBV18 combines with J gene TRBJ1-6; the match to TRBD1 covers 9 bases. There are 19 residues in the CDR3. Germline CDR1 reads KGHSH; CDR2 reads LQKENI. J lost 1 base, V lost 3 bases, and 10 bases had no gene match. The CDR3 region has the DNA TGTGCCAGCTCACCGTTGGACAGGGGAGAAGGATCCTATAATTCACCCCTCCACTTT. Translation gives CASSPLDRGEGSYNSPLHF.

The chain is built from TRBV18 and TRBJ2-7, with 7 nucleotides matching TRBD1. V trimming: 5 bases; J trimming: 5 bases; junction bases outside the gene matches: 3. The V gene's germline CDR1 is KGHSH and CDR2 LQKENI. There are 12 residues in the CDR3. In nucleotides, the CDR3 is TGTGCCAGCTCAAAGACAGGGAACGAGCAGTACTTC. Encoded protein: CASSKTGNEQYF.